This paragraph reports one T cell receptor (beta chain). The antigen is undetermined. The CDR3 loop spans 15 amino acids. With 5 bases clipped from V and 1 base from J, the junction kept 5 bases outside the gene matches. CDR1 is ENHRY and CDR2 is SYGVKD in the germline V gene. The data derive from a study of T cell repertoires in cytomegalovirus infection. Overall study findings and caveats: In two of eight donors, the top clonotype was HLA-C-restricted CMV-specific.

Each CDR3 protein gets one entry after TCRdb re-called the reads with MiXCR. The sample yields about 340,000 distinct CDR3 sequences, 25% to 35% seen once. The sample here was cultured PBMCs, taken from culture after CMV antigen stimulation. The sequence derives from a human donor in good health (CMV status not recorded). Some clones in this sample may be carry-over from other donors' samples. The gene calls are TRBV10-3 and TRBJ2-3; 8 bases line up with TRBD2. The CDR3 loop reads CAISTAGAGTDTQYF. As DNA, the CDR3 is TGTGCCATCAGTACAGCGGGGGCCGGCACAGATACGCAGTATTTT.